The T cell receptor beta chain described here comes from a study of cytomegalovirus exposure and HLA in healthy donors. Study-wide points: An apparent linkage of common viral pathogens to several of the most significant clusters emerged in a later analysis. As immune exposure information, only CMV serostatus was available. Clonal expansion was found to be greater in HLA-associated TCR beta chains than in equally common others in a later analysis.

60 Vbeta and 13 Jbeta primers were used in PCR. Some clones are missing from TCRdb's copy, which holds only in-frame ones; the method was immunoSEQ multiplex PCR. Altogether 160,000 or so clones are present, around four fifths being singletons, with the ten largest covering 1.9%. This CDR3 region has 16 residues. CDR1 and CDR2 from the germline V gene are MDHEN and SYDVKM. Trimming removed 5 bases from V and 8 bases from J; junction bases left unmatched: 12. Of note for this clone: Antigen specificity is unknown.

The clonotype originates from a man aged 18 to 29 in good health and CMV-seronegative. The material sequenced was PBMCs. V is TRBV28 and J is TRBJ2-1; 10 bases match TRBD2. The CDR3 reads CASSITAGGPLDEQFF. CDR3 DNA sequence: TGTGCCAGCAGTATAACAGCGGGGGGGCCTTTAGATGAGCAGTTCTTC.